The entry below describes one T cell receptor (beta chain). Its antigen is unidentified. The time point here: persistent/refractory GD, antithyroid drugs over 5 years with positive TRAb. With RNA extracted from PBMCs as input, the TCR library was made. In building TCR beta libraries, iRepertoire HTBI primers were used together with Arm-PCR of CDR3 regions. From the multiplex PCR reads, TCRdb called clonotypes with MiXCR, one entry per CDR3 protein. The table records under 500,000 distinct CDR3 sequences, around 20% of them present only once. CDR1 is ENHRY and CDR2 is SYGVKD in the germline V gene. The CDR3 runs 14 residues. V gave up 3 bases and J gave up 7 bases; unmatched junction bases: 7. This entry comes from a study of regulatory T cells in long-lasting Graves disease. Study-level findings and limits: New patients shared roughly 960 public clonotypes, and persistent patients shared more, with 2,741.

This chain links TRBV10-3 with TRBJ1-2; 8 bases map to TRBD1. The clonotype was recovered from a female donor with Graves disease. Sequenced material: peripheral blood mononuclear cells (PBMCs), taken when the disease was refractory, from a patient treated with antithyroid drugs. The CDR3 DNA reads TGTGCCATCAGTGACCCCGGACAGGGAGGTGGCTACACCTTC. This encodes CAISDPGQGGGYTF.